Shown below are 11 T cell receptor beta chains from a single sample sequenced in a study of OX40 agonist ivuxolimab in advanced cancers. Measured with immunoSEQ multiplex PCR; TCRdb has only the in-frame clones, and not every one. The table has approximately 19,000 clones, 90% seen once. Sequenced here: CD4+ or CD8+ T cells sorted from blood, sampled in a trial of the OX40 agonist ivuxolimab. The receptors stem from an adult with an advanced solid tumor such as melanoma, head and neck, liver or kidney cancer.

The chain has TRBV27 and TRBJ2-2; 7 bases are a match to TRBD2. The CDR3 extends over 14 amino acids. CDR1 and CDR2 (germline): MNHEY, SMNVEV (reference sequence). J was trimmed by 2 bases and V by 5 bases; bases with no gene match: 2. For the CDR3, the DNA is TGTGCCAGCAGTCGACTAGCTAACACCGGGGAGCTGTTTTTT. Residues: CASSRLANTGELFF.

The chain couples TRBV30 to TRBJ2-7; 11 bases are shared with TRBD2. Germline trimming cut 3 bases from V and 6 bases from J; bases unmatched to any gene: 7. This CDR3 contains 14 residues. Per the germline V gene, CDR1 is GTSNPN and CDR2 is SVGIG (reference sequence). CDR3 residues: CAWSELAGVLEQYF. The CDR3 DNA is TGTGCCTGGAGCGAACTAGCGGGAGTACTCGAGCAGTACTTC.

This sequence joins TRBV6-1 and TRBJ2-7; 8 nucleotides align to TRBD2. CDR3 length: 16 amino acids. CDR1 is MNHNS, CDR2 SASEGT, per germline. V gave up 4 bases and J gave up 9 bases; unmatched junction bases: 17. CDR3 protein: CASSGVAGGLSTVQYF. CDR3 nucleotides: TGTGCCAGCAGTGGGGTGGCGGGAGGACTTTCTACGGTGCAGTACTTC.

The count of this clone is one. This sequence joins TRBV5-5 and TRBJ2-7; TRBD2 agrees at 8 bases. Germline V gene sequence: CDR1 SGHKS, CDR2 YYEKEE (reference sequence). Trimming at V came to 0 bases and at J to 3 bases, leaving 2 bases not matched to a gene. This CDR3 contains 14 residues. CDR3 residues: CASSLGLAIYEQYF. The CDR3 DNA is TGTGCCAGCAGCTTGGGACTAGCGATCTACGAGCAGTACTTC. Complete variable domain (other parts from reference TRBV5-5 and TRBJ2-7): DAGVTQSPTHLIKTRGQQVTLRCSPISGHKSVSWYQQVLGQGPQFIFQYYEKEERGRGNFPDRFSARQFPNYSSELNVNALLLGDSALYLCASSLGLAIYEQYFGPGTRLTVT.

This clone was seen once. This chain uses TRBV27 with TRBJ2-7, with D perhaps TRBD1 (5 bases). This CDR3 is built from 13 residues. CDR1 is MNHEY and CDR2 is SMNVEV in the germline V gene (reference sequence). V lost 6 bases to trimming and J lost 4 bases, with 13 bases between them. The DNA for the CDR3 is TGTGCCAGCAGCCTGGGCAGGGCTTACGAGCAGTACTTC. It yields the protein CASSLGRAYEQYF.

The J gene is TRBJ1-5, the V gene TRBV21-1. TRBV21-1 is a pseudogene. The CDR3 runs 16 residues. In DNA, the CDR3 is TGTGCCAGCACCCAGAACGTGGGTATTAGCAATCAGCCCCAGCATTTT. It codes for CASTQNVGISNQPQHF.

The chain couples TRBV29-1 to TRBJ2-1; no firm D call. Germline lookup yields CDR1 SQVTM and CDR2 ANQGSEA. The CDR3 is made up of 10 amino acids. The germline V and J ends were trimmed by 5 bases and 3 bases, with 2 bases remaining between them. The CDR3: CSVFYNEQFF. The DNA for the CDR3 is TGCAGCGTTTTCTACAATGAGCAGTTCTTC.

The genes are TRBV7-3 and TRBJ2-7, with 12 positions matching TRBD2. V lost 2 bases to trimming and J lost 5 bases; unmatched junction nucleotides: 7. Germline V CDR1 and CDR2: SGHTA, FQGTGA. The CDR3 runs to 16 residues. CDR3 amino acids: CASSLVGLAGPDEQYF. CDR3 in DNA: TGTGCCAGCAGCTTAGTGGGACTAGCGGGCCCAGACGAGCAGTACTTC.

V and J are TRBV11-2 and TRBJ2-3; D is undetermined. Between the trimmed V and J ends, which lost 3 bases and 4 bases, there was a span of 2 bases. Germline CDR1 reads SGHAT; CDR2 reads FQNNGV. This CDR3 comprises 11 residues. The CDR3 spells CASSFADTQYF. The CDR3, as DNA: TGTGCCAGCAGCTTTGCAGATACGCAGTATTTT.

The CDR3 nucleotides read TGTGCCAGTAGTCCTACCCCGGGACAGCAAGAGACCCAGTACTTC. The encoded protein is CASSPTPGQQETQYF. This chain uses TRBV19 with TRBJ2-5, with TRBD1 matching over 7 bases. This CDR3 comprises 15 residues. The V and J ends lost 5 bases and 2 bases, in that order; junction bases with no gene match: 8. The germline CDR1 and CDR2 sequences are LNHDA and SQIVND (reference sequence).

The V call is TRBV9, the J call TRBJ2-1, with TRBD2 matching over 8 bases. With V trimmed by 4 bases and J by 9 bases, 15 bases remained unmatched. From germline, CDR1 is SGDLS and CDR2 YYNGEE. The CDR3 sequence is 16 residues long. The CDR3 DNA sequence: TGTGCCAGCAGCCCCCGCGGGGGGCGGGAGTGGGCTGAGCAGTTCTTC. The encoded protein is CASSPRGGREWAEQFF.